Listed below are T cell receptor beta chains from one sample, sequenced in a study of T cells in Graves' hyperthyroidism and ophthalmopathy. TCRdb analysed the multiplex PCR reads with MiXCR anew, one entry per CDR3 protein. The table shows hundreds of thousands of distinct CDR3 sequences, with around 15% occurring only once. The source material was blood. Every receptor here comes from a woman younger than 30 with Graves' hyperthyroidism. Both conserved end residues are part of each CDR3. Each record gives: J gene, D gene, clone size, V gene, CDR3 protein, CDR3 DNA. D genes are given only for firm matches. Rows may omit the clone size; those that give it use once, few, many or a size class.

j_gene: TRBJ2-3; d_gene: .; abundance: .; v_gene: TRBV30; CDR3aa: CACLSSDTSTDTQYF; CDR3nt: TGTGCCTGCCTCTCTAGTGACACTAGCACAGATACGCAGTATTTT
j_gene: TRBJ1-2; d_gene: .; abundance: many; v_gene: TRBV20-1; CDR3aa: CSARDLGGMGGYTF; CDR3nt: TGCAGTGCTAGAGATCTAGGAGGGATGGGAGGCTACACCTTC
j_gene: TRBJ1-1; d_gene: .; abundance: many; v_gene: TRBV7-8; CDR3aa: CASSLAKRTEAFF; CDR3nt: TGTGCCAGCAGCTTAGCGAAAAGAACTGAAGCTTTCTTT
j_gene: TRBJ2-7; d_gene: TRBD1; abundance: few; v_gene: TRBV3-1; CDR3aa: CASSQAQGLNEQYF; CDR3nt: TGTGCCAGCAGCCAGGCACAGGGGCTCAACGAGCAGTACTTC
j_gene: TRBJ2-2; d_gene: TRBD2; abundance: .; v_gene: TRBV5-6; CDR3aa: CASNRLAGETGELFF; CDR3nt: TGTGCCAGCAACAGGCTAGCGGGAGAGACCGGGGAGCTGTTTTTT
j_gene: TRBJ2-1; d_gene: .; abundance: few; v_gene: TRBV6-2/TRBV6-3; CDR3aa: CASTSPAGGGDEQFF; CDR3nt: TGTGCCAGCACTTCGCCGGCCGGGGGAGGCGATGAGCAGTTCTTC
j_gene: TRBJ2-3; d_gene: .; abundance: many; v_gene: TRBV24-1; CDR3aa: CATSDFARVGTDTQYF; CDR3nt: TGTGCCACCAGTGATTTTGCGCGGGTCGGCACAGATACGCAGTATTTT
j_gene: TRBJ1-1; d_gene: TRBD1; abundance: .; v_gene: TRBV4-2; CDR3aa: CASSSGQTYTEAFF; CDR3nt: TGTGCCAGCAGCTCGGGACAGACGTACACTGAAGCTTTCTTT
j_gene: TRBJ1-6; d_gene: .; abundance: .; v_gene: TRBV15; CDR3aa: CATSRDGRGKSALHF; CDR3nt: TGTGCCACCAGCAGAGATGGCAGGGGAAAATCGGCCCTCCACTTT
j_gene: TRBJ2-7; d_gene: .; abundance: .; v_gene: TRBV20-1; CDR3aa: CSASPTGKTYPQVLGYEQYF; CDR3nt: TGCAGTGCTAGTCCCACTGGGAAGACGTACCCCCAGGTTTTAGGCTACGAGCAGTACTTC
j_gene: TRBJ1-6; d_gene: .; abundance: .; v_gene: TRBV4-1; CDR3aa: CASSPMVASPLHF; CDR3nt: TGCGCCAGCAGCCCGATGGTAGCTTCACCCCTCCACTTT
j_gene: TRBJ1-4; d_gene: .; abundance: .; v_gene: TRBV12-5; CDR3aa: CASATGTGLGEKLFF; CDR3nt: TGTGCTAGTGCTACCGGAACAGGGTTGGGTGAAAAACTGTTTTTT
j_gene: TRBJ2-3; d_gene: TRBD2; abundance: many; v_gene: TRBV7-8; CDR3aa: CASSLLSGGRLRTQYF; CDR3nt: TGTGCCAGCAGCCTTCTTAGCGGGGGGCGCCTCAGGACGCAGTATTTT
j_gene: TRBJ1-6; d_gene: .; abundance: many; v_gene: TRBV3-1; CDR3aa: CASSHGGINSPLHF; CDR3nt: TGTGCCAGCAGCCACGGGGGCATTAATTCACCCCTCCACTTT
j_gene: TRBJ1-1; d_gene: .; abundance: .; v_gene: TRBV7-9; CDR3aa: CASSLGLPGTEAFF; CDR3nt: TGTGCCAGCAGCTTAGGACTACCTGGGACTGAAGCTTTCTTT
j_gene: TRBJ1-5; d_gene: .; abundance: many; v_gene: TRBV11-2; CDR3aa: CASSRTTSNQPQHF; CDR3nt: TGTGCCAGCAGCCGAACTACTAGCAATCAGCCCCAGCATTTT
j_gene: TRBJ1-2; d_gene: .; abundance: few; v_gene: TRBV25-1; CDR3aa: CASSELKGRHQGGYTF; CDR3nt: TGTGCCAGCAGTGAACTAAAGGGCAGGCACCAAGGTGGCTACACCTTC
j_gene: TRBJ1-6; d_gene: .; abundance: .; v_gene: TRBV12-3/TRBV12-4; CDR3aa: CASSFAQGLTSPLHF; CDR3nt: TGTGCCAGCAGTTTCGCACAGGGTCTAACTTCACCCCTCCACTTT
j_gene: TRBJ1-2; d_gene: .; abundance: .; v_gene: TRBV4-3; CDR3aa: CASSQKTNYGYTF; CDR3nt: TGCGCCAGCAGCCAAAAGACTAACTATGGCTACACCTTC
j_gene: TRBJ2-5; d_gene: TRBD1; abundance: few; v_gene: TRBV4-3; CDR3aa: CASSQERETGGRETQYF; CDR3nt: TGCGCCAGCAGCCAAGAGAGGGAGACAGGGGGCAGGGAGACCCAGTACTTC
j_gene: TRBJ2-2; d_gene: .; abundance: .; v_gene: TRBV15; CDR3aa: CATSRHPGQLSPGELFF; CDR3nt: TGTGCCACCAGCAGACATCCGGGACAATTATCTCCCGGGGAGCTGTTTTTT
j_gene: TRBJ1-2; d_gene: TRBD1; abundance: few; v_gene: TRBV12-3/TRBV12-4; CDR3aa: CASSFFGQGHFGYTF; CDR3nt: TGTGCCAGCAGTTTTTTCGGACAGGGACACTTTGGCTACACCTTC
j_gene: TRBJ1-2; d_gene: .; abundance: many; v_gene: TRBV27; CDR3aa: CASSRAGGHGYGYTF; CDR3nt: TGTGCCAGCAGTCGCGCGGGGGGGCACGGCTATGGCTACACCTTC
j_gene: TRBJ2-1; d_gene: TRBD1; abundance: many; v_gene: TRBV12-5; CDR3aa: CASGLVGQGHEQFF; CDR3nt: TGTGCTAGTGGTTTGGTGGGACAGGGGCATGAGCAGTTCTTC